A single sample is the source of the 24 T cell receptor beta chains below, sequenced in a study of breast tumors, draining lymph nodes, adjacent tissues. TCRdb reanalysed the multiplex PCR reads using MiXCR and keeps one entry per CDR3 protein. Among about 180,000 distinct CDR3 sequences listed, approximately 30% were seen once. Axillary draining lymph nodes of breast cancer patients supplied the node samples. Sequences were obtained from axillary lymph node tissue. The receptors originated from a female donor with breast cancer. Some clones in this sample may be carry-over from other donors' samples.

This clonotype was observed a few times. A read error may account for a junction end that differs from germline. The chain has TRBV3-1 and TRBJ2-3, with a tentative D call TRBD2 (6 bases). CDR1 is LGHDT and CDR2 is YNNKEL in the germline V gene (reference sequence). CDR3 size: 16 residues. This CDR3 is CVSSQGRIPRTDTQYF. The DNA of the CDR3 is TGTGTCAGCAGCCAAGGGAGGATCCCCCGCACAGATACGCAGTATTTT.

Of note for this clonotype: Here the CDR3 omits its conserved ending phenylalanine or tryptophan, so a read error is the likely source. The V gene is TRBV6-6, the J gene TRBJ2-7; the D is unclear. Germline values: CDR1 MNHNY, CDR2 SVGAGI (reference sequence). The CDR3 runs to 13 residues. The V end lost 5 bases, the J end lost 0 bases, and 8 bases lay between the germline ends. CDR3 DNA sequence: TGTGCCAGCAGTCACGGTAGCTCCTACGAGCAGTACCTC. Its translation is CASSHGSSYEQYL.

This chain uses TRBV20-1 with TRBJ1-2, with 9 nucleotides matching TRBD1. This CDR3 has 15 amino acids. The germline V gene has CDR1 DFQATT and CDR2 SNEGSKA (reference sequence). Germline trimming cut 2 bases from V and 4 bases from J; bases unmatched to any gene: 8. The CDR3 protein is CSARSLDRGSYGYTF. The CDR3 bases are TGCAGTGCTAGATCCTTGGACAGGGGCTCCTATGGCTACACCTTC.

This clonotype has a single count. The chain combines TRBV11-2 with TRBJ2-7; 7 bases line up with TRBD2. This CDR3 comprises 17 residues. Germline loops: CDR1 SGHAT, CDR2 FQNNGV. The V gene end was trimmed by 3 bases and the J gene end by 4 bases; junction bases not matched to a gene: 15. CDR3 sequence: CASSLTQGGAGVYEQYF. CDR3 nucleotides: TGTGCCAGCAGCTTGACCCAAGGCGGGGCGGGAGTATACGAGCAGTACTTC.

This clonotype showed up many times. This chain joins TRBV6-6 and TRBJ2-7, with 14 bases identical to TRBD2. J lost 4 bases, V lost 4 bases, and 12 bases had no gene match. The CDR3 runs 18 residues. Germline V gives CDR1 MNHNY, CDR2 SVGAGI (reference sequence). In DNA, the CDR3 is TGTGCCAGCAGTTTCTCGGGACTAGCGGGAGATGGGAGATACGAGCAGTACTTC. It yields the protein CASSFSGLAGDGRYEQYF.

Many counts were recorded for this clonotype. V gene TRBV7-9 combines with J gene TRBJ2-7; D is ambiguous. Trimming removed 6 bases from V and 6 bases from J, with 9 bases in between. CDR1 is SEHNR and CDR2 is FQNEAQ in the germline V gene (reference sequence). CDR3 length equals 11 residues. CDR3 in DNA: TGTGCCAGCAGGGGCAGGAGCGAGCAGTACTTC. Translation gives CASRGRSEQYF.

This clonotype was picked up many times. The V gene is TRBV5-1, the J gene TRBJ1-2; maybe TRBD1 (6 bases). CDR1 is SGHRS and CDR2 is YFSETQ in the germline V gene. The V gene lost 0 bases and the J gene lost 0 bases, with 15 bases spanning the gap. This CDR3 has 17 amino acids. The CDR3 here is CASSLEGRGQANYGYTF. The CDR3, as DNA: TGCGCCAGCAGCTTGGAGGGGAGGGGACAAGCTAACTATGGCTACACCTTC.

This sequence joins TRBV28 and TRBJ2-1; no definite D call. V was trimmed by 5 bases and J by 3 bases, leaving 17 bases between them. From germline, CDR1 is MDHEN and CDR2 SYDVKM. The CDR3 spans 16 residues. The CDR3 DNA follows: TGTGCCAGCAGTCGAACCCCCGGGCGGAACTACAATGAGCAGTTCTTC. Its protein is CASSRTPGRNYNEQFF.

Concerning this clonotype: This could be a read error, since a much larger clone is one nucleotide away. The CDR3 loop is CASSYSRRGGNTIYF. The CDR3 nucleotides read TGTGCCAGCAGTTACTCGAGAAGGGGTGGAAACACCATATATTTT. This chain links TRBV2 with TRBJ1-3; D possibly corresponds to TRBD1 (5 bases). The CDR3 length is 15 residues. V lost 5 bases and J lost 3, with 14 bases in between. The germline gives CDR1 SNHLY, CDR2 FYNNEI.

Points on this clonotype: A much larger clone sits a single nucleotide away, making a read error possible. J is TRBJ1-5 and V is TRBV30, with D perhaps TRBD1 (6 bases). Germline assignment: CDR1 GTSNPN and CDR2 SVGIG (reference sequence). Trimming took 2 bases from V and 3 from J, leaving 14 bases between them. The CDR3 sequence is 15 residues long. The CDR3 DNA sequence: TGTGCCTGGAGTCCGGGACAAAATCTCAATCAGCCCCAGCATTTT. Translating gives CAWSPGQNLNQPQHF. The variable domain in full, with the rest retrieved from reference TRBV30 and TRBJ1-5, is SQTIHQWPATLVQPVGSPLSLECTVEGTSNPNLYWYRQAAGRGLQLLFYSVGIGQISSEVPQNLSASRPQDRQFILSSKKLLLSDSGFYLCAWSPGQNLNQPQHFGDGTRLSIL.

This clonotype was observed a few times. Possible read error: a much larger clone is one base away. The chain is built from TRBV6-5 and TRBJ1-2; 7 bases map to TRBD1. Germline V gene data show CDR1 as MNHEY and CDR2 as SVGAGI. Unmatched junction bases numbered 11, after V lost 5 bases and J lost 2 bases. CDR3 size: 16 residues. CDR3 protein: CASSPNRGMANYGYTF. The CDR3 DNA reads TGTGCCAGCAGTCCCAACAGGGGAATGGCCAACTATGGCTACACCTTC.

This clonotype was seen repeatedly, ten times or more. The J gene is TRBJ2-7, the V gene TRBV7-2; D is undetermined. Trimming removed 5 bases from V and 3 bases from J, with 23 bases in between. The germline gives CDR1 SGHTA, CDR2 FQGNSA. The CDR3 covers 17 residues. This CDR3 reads CASSPRQSAAKGYEQYF. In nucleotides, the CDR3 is TGTGCCAGCAGCCCCAGGCAAAGTGCAGCAAAAGGCTACGAGCAGTACTTC.

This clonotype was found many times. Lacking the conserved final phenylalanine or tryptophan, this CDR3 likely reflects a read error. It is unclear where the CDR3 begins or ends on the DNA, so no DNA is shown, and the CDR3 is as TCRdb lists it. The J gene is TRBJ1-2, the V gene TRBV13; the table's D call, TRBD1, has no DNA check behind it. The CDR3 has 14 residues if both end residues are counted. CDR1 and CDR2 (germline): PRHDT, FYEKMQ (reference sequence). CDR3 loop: CASSLRQGALSPVL.

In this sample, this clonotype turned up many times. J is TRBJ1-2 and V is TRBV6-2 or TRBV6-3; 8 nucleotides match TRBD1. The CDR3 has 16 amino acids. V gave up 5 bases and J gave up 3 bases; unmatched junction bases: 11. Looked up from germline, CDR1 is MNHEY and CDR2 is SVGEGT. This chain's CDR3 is CASSRPGTGPDYGYTF. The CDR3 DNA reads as TGTGCCAGCAGTCGTCCCGGGACAGGCCCTGACTATGGCTACACCTTC.

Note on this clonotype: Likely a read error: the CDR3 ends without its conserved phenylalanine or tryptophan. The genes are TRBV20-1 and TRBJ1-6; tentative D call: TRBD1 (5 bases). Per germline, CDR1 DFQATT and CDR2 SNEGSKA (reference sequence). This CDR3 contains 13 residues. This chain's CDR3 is CGASGQGYSPLHS. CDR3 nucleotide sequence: TGCGGTGCTAGTGGGCAGGGATATTCACCCCTCCACTCT.

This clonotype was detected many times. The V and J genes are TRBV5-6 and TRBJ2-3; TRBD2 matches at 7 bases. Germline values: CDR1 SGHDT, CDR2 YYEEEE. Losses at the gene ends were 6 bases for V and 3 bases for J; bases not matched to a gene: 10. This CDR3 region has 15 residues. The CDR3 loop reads CASILLRGGTDTQYF. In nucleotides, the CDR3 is TGTGCCAGCATTCTATTACGGGGAGGGACAGATACGCAGTATTTT.

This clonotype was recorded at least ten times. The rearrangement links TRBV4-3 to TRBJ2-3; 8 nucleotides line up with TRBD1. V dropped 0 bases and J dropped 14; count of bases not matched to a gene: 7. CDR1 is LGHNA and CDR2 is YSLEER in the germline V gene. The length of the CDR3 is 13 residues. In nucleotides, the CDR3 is TGCGCCAGCAGCCAAGATCGGAGGACAGGGACGTATTTT. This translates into CASSQDRRTGTYF.

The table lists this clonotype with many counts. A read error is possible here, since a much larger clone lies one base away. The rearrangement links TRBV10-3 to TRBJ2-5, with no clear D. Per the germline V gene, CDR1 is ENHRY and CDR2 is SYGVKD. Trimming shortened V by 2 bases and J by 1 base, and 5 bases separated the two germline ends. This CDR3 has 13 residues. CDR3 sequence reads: CAISEEPQETQYF. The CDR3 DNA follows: TGTGCCATCAGTGAGGAGCCCCAAGAGACCCAGTACTTC.

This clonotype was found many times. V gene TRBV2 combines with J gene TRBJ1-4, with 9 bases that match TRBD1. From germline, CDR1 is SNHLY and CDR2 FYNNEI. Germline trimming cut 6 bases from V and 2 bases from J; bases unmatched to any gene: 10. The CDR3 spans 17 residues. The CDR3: CASRLRTGEQTNEKLFF. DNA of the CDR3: TGTGCCAGCAGGCTAAGGACAGGGGAACAGACTAATGAAAAACTGTTTTTT. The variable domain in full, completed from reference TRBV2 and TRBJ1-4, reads EPEVTQTPSHQVTQMGQEVILRCVPISNHLYFYWYRQILGQKVEFLVSFYNNEISEKSEIFDDQFSVERPDGSNFTLKIRSTKLEDSAMYFCASRLRTGEQTNEKLFFGSGTQLSVL.

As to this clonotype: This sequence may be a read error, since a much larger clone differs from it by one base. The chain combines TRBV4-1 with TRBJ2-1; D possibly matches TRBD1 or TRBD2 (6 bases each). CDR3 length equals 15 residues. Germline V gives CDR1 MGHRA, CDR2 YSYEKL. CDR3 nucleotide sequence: TGCGCCAGCAAGGAGGGGCCCGGGGGCTACAATGAGCAGTCCTTC. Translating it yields CASKEGPGGYNEQSF.

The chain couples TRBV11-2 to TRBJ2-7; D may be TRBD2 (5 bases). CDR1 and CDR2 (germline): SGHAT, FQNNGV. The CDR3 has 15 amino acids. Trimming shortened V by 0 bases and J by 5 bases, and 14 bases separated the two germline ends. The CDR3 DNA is TGTGCCAGCAGCTTAGAACTGGCGGGTTCCCACGAGCAGTACTTC. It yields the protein CASSLELAGSHEQYF.

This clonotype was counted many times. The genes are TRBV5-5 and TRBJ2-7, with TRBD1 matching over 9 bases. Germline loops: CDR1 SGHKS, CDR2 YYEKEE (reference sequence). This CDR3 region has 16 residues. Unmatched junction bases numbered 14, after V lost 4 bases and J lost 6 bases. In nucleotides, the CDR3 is TGTGCCAGCAGCGGAGTAGCGGACAGGGGCTATCTCGAGCAGTACTTC. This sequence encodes CASSGVADRGYLEQYF.

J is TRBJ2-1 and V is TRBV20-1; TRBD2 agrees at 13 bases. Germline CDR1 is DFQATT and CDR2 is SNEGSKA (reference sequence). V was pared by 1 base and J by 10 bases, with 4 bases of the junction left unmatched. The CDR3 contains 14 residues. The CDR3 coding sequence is TGCAGTGCTAGAGGACTAGCGGGAGGCTGGGAGCAGTTCTTC. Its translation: CSARGLAGGWEQFF.

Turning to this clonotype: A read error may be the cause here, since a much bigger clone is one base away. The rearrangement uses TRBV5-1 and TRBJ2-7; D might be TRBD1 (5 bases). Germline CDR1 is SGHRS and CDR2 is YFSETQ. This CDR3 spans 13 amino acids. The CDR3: CASSLGTNYDQYF. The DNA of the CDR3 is TGCGCCAGCAGCTTGGGGACAAACTACGACCAGTACTTC.